Included here is one T cell receptor beta chain sequence, with context. The junction and the germline gene differ at one end; a read error may be behind it. Samples held about 0.9-10 million cryopreserved PBMC, and DNA extraction followed. The entry originates in a study of long-term antiretroviral therapy in people with HIV. CDR3 length equals 15 residues. In germline, CDR1 is SNHLY, CDR2 FYNNEI. At the survey level, the v3.0 immunoSEQ assay was run. TCRdb's table, derived via immunoSEQ multiplex PCR, lists solely in-frame clones and lacks some. The table includes about 19,000 clones, about 89% detected once.

Sequencing was performed on unsorted PBMCs, taken 0.5 years after starting antiretroviral therapy. This sequence joins TRBV2 and TRBJ2-5, with TRBD1 as a possible D gene (6 bases). The receptor's source is a man between 40 and 49 years old with HIV. CDR3 nucleotides: TGTGCCAGCAGTAAAGCCTGGGGGCCTGAGGAGACCCAGTACTTC. Its protein is CASSKAWGPEETQYF.